This TCR beta chain was identified during a study of PD-1 blockade in classical Hodgkin lymphoma. A remark on this clone: Its antigen is not identified.

Each patient's relapse followed autologous stem cell transplantation, and brentuximab vedotin exposure varied. Findings and caveats of the study: Repertoire differences lack defined causes, possibly disease activity or prior therapy. Compared with baseline, CD4+ but not CD8+ TCR diversity had risen significantly by C4D1.

CDR1 and CDR2 (germline): SNHLY, FYNNEI. The length of the CDR3 is 15 residues. V lost 2 bases to trimming and J lost 2 bases; unmatched junction nucleotides: 5. Libraries were prepared by immunoSEQ multiplex PCR; TCRdb keeps only in-frame clonotypes and omits some of them. The table lists around 41,000 clones, 76% of them singletons. The genes are TRBV2 and TRBJ2-5; 7 nucleotides match TRBD1. The sequence derives from a human donor with classical Hodgkin lymphoma. The source was peripheral blood mononuclear cells (PBMCs), collected at baseline. DNA of the CDR3: TGTGCCAGCAGTGAACAGGGGGTGTCTCAAGAGACCCAGTACTTC. Translation gives CASSEQGVSQETQYF.